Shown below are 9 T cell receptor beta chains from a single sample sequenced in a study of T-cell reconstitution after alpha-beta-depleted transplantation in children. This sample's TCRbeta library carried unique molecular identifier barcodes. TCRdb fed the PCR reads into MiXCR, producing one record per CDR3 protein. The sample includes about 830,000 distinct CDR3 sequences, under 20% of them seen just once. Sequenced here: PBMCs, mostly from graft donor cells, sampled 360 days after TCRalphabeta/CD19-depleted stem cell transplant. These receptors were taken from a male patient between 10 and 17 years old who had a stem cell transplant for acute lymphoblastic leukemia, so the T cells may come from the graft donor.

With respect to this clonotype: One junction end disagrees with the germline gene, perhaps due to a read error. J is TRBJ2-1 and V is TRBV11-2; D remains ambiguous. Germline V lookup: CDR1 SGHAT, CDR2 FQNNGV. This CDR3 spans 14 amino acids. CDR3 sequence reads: CASGLGLGYNEQFF. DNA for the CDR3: TGTGCCAGCGGCTTAGGTCTAGGGTACAATGAGCAGTTCTTC.

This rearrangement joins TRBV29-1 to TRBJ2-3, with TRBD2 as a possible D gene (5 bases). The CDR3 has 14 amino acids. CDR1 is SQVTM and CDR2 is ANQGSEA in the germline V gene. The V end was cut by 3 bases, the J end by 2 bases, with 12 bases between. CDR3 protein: CSVDLTGITDTQYF. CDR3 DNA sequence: TGCAGCGTTGATCTTACGGGGATCACAGATACGCAGTATTTT.

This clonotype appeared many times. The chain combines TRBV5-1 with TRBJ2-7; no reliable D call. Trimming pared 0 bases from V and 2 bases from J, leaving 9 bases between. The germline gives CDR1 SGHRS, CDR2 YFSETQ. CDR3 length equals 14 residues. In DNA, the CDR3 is TGCGCCAGCAGCTTGGTCCACCCTACCTACGAGCAGTACTTC. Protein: CASSLVHPTYEQYF.

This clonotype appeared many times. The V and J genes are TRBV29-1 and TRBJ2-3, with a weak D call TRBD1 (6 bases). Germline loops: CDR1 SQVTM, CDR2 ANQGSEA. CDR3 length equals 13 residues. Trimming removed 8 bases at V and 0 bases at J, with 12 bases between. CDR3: CSLLTGSTDTQYF. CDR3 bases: TGCAGCCTCCTGACAGGAAGCACAGATACGCAGTATTTT.

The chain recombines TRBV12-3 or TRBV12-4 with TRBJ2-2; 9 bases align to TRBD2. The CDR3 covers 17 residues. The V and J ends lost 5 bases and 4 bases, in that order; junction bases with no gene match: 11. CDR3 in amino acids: CASSPGVSGSGTGELFF. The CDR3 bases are TGTGCCAGCAGTCCCGGGGTTAGCGGGAGCGGCACCGGGGAGCTGTTTTTT.

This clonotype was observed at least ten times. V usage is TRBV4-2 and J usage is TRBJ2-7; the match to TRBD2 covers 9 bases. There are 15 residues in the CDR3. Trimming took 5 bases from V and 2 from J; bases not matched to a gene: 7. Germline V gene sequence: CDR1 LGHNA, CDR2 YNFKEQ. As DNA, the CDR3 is TGTGCCAGCAGCTCCTCTAGCGGGGATCCCTACGAGCAGTACTTC. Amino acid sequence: CASSSSSGDPYEQYF.

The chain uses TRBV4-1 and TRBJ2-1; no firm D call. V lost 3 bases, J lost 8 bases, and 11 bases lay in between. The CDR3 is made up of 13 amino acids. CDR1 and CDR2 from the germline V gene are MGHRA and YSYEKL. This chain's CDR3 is CASSQKGAYEQFF. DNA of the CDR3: TGCGCCAGCAGCCAGAAGGGCGCGTATGAGCAGTTCTTC.

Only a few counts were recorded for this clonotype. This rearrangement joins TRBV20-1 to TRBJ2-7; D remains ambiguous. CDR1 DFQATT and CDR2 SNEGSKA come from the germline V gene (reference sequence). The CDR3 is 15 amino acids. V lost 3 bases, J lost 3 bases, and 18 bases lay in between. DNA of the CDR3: TGCAGTGCTAGTTTGGGCTTGTCGCGGCACTACGAGCAGTACTTC. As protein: CSASLGLSRHYEQYF.

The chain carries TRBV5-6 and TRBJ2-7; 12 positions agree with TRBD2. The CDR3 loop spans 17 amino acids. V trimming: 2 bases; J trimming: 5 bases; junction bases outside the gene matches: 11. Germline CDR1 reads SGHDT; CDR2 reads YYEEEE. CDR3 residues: CASSFRQLAGGLDEQYF. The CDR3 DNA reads TGTGCCAGCAGCTTCCGTCAACTAGCGGGAGGACTCGACGAGCAGTACTTC. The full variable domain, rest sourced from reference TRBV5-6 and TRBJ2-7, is DAGVTQSPTHLIKTRGQQVTLRCSPKSGHDTVSWYQQALGQGPQFIFQYYEEEERQRGNFPDRFSGHQFPNYSSELNVNALLLGDSALYLCASSFRQLAGGLDEQYFGPGTRLTVT.